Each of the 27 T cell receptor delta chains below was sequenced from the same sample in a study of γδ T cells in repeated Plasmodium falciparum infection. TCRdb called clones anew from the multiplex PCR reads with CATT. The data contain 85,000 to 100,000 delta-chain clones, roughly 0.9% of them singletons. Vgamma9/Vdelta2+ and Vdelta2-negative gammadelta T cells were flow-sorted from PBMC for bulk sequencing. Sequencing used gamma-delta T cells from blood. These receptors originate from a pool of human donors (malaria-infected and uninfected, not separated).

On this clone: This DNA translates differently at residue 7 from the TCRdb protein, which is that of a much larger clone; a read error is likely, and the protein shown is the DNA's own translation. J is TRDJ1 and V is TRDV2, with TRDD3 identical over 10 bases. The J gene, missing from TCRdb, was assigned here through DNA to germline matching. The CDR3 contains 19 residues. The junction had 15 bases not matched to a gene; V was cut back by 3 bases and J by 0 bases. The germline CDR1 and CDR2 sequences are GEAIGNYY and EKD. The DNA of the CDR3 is TGTGCCTGTGACCGGGGGATGAGGAACTGGGGGATGGACACCGATAAACTCATCTTT. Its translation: CACDRGMRNWGMDTDKLIF.

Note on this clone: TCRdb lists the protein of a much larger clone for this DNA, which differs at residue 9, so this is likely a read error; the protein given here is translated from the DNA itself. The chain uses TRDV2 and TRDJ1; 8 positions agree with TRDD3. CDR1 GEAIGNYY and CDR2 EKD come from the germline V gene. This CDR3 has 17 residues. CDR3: CAITSHWGVWDTDKLIF. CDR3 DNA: TGTGCTATTACTAGTCACTGGGGGGTATGGGACACCGATAAACTCATCTTT.

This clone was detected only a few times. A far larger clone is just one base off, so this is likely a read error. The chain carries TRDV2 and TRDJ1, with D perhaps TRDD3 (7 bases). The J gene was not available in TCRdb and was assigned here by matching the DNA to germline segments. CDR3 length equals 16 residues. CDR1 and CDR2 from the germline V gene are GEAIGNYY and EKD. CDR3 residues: CACDPLGEINTDKLIF. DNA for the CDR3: TGCGCCTGTGACCCCTTGGGGGAAATAAACACCGATAAACTCATCTTT.

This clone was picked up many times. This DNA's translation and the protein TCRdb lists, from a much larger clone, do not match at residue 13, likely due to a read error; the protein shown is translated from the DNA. The chain's CDR3 is CACDPKSYWDTRKMFF. The CDR3 DNA is TGTGCCTGTGATCCCAAAAGCTACTGGGACACCCGAAAGATGTTTTTC. The rearrangement links TRDV2 to TRDJ3; maybe TRDD3 (6 bases). TCRdb is silent on the J gene; assignment here came from matching the DNA to germline. Germline V lookup: CDR1 GEAIGNYY, CDR2 EKD. CDR3 size: 16 residues.

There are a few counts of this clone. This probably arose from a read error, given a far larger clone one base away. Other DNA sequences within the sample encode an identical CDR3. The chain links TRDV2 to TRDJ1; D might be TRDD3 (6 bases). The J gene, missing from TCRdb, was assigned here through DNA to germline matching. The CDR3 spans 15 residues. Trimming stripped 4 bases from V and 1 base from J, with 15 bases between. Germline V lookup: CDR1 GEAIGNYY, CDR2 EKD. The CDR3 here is CACDTQDTLTDKLIF. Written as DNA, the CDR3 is TGTGCCTGTGATACTCAGGATACTCTCACCGATAAACTCATCTTT.

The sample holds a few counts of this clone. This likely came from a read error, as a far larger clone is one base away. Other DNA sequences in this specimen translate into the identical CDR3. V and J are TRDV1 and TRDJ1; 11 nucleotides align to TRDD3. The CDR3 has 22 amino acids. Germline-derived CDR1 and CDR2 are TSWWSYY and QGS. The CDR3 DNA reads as TGTGCTCTTGGGGATTTATTTCCTACGGGGGGCAATGGGGGATACGGTACCGATAAACTCATCTTC. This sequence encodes CALGDLFPTGGNGGYGTDKLIF.

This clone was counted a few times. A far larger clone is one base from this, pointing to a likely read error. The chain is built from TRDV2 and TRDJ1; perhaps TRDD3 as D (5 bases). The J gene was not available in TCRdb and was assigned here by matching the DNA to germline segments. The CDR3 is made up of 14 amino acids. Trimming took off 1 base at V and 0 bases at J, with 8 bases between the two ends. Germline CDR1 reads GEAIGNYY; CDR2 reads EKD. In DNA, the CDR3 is TGTGCCTGTGACACTGCTGGGTACACCGATAAACTCATCTTT. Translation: CACDTAGYTDKLIF.

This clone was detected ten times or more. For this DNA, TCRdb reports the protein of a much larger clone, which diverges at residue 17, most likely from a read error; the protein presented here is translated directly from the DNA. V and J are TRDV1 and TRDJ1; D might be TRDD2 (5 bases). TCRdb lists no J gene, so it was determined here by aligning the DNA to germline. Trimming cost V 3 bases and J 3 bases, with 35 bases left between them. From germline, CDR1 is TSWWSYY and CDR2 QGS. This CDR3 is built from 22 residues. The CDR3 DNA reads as TGTGCTCTTGGGGATGCTCTTCCCGCGAAAAATCGGTACCCCCAGTACGCCGATAAACTCATCTTT. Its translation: CALGDALPAKNRYPQYADKLIF.

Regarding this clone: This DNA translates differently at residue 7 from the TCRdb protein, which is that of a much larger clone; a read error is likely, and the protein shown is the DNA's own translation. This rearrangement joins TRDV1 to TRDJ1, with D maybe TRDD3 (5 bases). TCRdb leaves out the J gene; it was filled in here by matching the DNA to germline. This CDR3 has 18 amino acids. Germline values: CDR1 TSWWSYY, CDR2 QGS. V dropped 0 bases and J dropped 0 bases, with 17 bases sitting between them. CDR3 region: CALGELARTRGYTDKLIF. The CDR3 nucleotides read TGTGCTCTTGGGGAACTAGCGCGAACCCGGGGGTACACCGATAAACTCATCTTT.

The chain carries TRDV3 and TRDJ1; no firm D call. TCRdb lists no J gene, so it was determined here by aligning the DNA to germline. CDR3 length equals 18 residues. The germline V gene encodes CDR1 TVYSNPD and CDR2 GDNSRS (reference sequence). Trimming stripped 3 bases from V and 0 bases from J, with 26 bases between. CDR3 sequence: CALASSACLIAYTDKLIF. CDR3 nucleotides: TGTGCCTTAGCAAGCTCCGCGTGTCTCATAGCATACACCGATAAACTCATCTTT.

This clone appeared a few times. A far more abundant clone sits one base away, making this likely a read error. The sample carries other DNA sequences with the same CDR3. CDR3 sequence reads: CACDTGGRGDTEGDKLIF. For the CDR3, the DNA is TGTGCCTGTGACACCGGAGGTAGAGGGGATACAGAGGGCGACAAACTCATCTTT. The chain combines TRDV2 with TRDJ1; 8 bases are shared with TRDD3. No J gene was available from TCRdb, and it was assigned here by a germline match of the DNA. J gave up 8 bases and V 0 bases, and 19 bases lay outside the gene matches. The CDR3 runs 18 residues. Germline values: CDR1 GEAIGNYY, CDR2 EKD.

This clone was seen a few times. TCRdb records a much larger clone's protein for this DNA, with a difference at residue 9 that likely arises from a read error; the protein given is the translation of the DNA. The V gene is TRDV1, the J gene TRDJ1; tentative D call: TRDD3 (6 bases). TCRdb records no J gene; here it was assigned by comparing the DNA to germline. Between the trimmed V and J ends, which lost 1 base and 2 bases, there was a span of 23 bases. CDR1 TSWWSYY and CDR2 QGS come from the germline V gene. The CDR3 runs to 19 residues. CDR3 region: CALGEPFPPILGRTDKLIF. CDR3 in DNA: TGTGCTCTTGGGGAACCTTTTCCCCCCATACTGGGTCGGACCGATAAACTCATCTTT.

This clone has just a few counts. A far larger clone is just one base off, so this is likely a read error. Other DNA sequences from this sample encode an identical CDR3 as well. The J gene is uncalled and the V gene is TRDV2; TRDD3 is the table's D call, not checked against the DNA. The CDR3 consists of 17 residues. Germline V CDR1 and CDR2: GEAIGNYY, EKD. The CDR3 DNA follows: TGTGCCTGTGACACCGTGACTGGGGGCCCACCCACCGATAAACTCATCTTC. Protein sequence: CACDTVTGGPPTDKLIF.

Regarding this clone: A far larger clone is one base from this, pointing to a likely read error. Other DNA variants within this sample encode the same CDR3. The CDR3 DNA reads TGTGCTCTTGGTATCCCCTCGATCTACCCGAGATTCCCCCCGTCCTCCTTGACAGCACAACTCTTCTTT. It codes for CALGIPSIYPRFPPSSLTAQLFF. V usage is TRDV1 and J usage is TRDJ2; D is undetermined. The germline gives CDR1 TSWWSYY, CDR2 QGS. Trimming shortened V by 6 bases and J by 2 bases, and 37 bases separated the two germline ends. The CDR3 length is 23 residues.

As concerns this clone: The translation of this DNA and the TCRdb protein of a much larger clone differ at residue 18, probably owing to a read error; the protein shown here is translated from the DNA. The CDR3 loop is CALGELLPALWSYDHTDRLIF. The CDR3 DNA reads as TGTGCTCTTGGGGAACTCCTTCCTGCACTCTGGAGCTACGATCACACCGATAGACTCATCTTT. V gene TRDV1 combines with J gene TRDJ1; 7 nucleotides agree with TRDD2. Assignment of the J gene here rests on matching the DNA to germline, because TCRdb gives none. This CDR3 contains 21 residues. Germline V lookup: CDR1 TSWWSYY, CDR2 QGS.

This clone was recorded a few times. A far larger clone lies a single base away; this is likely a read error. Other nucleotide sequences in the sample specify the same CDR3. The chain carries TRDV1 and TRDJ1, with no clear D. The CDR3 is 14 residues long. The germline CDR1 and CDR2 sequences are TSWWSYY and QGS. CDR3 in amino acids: CALGEPIRSDNLIF. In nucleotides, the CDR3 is TGTGCTCTTGGAGAACCAATTAGGTCCGATAACCTCATCTTT.

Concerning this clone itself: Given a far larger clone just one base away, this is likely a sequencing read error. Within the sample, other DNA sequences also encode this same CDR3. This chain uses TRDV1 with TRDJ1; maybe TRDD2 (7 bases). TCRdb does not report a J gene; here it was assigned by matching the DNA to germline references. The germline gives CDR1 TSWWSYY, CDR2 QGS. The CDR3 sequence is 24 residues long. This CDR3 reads CALGELGFLLPRRFLGRNTDKLIF. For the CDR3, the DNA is TGTGCGCTTGGGGAACTCGGTTTCTTACTTCCTAGACGATTCCTGGGGCGAAACACCGATAAACTCATCTTT.

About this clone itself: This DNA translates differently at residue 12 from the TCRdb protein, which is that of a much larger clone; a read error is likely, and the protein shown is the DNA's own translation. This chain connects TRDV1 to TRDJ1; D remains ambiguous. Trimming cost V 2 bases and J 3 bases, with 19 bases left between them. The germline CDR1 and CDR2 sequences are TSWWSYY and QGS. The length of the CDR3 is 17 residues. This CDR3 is CALGENPNDAYADKLIF. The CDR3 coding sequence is TGTGCTCTTGGGGAAAACCCTAATGATGCGTACGCCGATAAACTCATCTTT.

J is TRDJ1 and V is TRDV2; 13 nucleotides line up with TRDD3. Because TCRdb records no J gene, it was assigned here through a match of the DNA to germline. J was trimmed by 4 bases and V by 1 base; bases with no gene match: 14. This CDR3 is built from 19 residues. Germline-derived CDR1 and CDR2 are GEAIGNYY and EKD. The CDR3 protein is CACDTVTGGYAVAYDKLIF. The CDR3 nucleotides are TGTGCCTGTGACACGGTTACTGGGGGATACGCGGTAGCCTACGATAAACTCATCTTT.

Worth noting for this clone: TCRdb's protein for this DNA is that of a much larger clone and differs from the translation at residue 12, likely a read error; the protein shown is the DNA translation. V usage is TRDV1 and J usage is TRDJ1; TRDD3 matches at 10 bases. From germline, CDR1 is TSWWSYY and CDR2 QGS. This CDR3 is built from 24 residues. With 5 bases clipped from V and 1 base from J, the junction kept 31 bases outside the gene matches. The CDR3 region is CALGSPSKRSVPGDTRASTDKLIF. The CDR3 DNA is TGTGCTCTTGGGTCCCCTTCCAAAAGGTCCGTACCGGGGGATACGAGGGCGAGCACCGATAAACTCATCTTT.

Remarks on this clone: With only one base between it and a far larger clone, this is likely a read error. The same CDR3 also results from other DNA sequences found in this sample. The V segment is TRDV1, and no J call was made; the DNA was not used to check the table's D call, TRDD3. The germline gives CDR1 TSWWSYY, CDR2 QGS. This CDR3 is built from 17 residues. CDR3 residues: CALGERILGDTRDKLIF. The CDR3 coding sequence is TGTGCTCTTGGGGAACGAATACTGGGGGATACGCGCGATAAGCTCATCTTT.

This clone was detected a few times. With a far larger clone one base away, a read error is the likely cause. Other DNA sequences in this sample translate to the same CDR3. CDR3 protein: CACDPLGDIPDKLIF. In DNA, the CDR3 is TGTGCCTGTGACCCGCTGGGGGATATTCCCGATAAACTCATCTTT. The chain joins TRDV2 to TRDJ1, with 10 bases fitting TRDD3. TCRdb does not report a J gene; here it was assigned by matching the DNA to germline references. This CDR3 is built from 15 residues. The ends lost 3 bases at V and 3 bases at J; junction bases unmatched: 6. Looked up from germline, CDR1 is GEAIGNYY and CDR2 is EKD.

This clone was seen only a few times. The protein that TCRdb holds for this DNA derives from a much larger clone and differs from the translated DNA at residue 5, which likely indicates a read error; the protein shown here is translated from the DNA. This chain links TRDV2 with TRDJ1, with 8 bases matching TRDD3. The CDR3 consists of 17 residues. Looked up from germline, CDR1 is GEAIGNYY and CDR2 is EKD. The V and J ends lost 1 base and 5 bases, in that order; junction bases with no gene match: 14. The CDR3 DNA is TGTGCCTGTGACACAGTACTGGGGGTCACCCCGAGGGATAAACTCATCTTT. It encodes CACDTVLGVTPRDKLIF.

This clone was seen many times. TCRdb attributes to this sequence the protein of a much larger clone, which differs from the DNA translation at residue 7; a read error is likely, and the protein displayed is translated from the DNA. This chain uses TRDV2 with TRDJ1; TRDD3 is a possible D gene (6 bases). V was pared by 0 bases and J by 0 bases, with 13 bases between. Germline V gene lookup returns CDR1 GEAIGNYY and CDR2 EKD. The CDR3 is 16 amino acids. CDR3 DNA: TGTGCCTGTGACACCGTGGGGGTCCAGTACACCGATAAACTCATCTTT. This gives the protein CACDTVGVQYTDKLIF.

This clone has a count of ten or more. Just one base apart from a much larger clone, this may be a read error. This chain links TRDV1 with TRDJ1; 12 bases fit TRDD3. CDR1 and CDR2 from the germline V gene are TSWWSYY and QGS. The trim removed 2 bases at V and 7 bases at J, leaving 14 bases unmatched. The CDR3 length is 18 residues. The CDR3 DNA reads TGTGCTCTTGGGGAAACGCAGGAACTACTGGGGGATACCCGTAAACTCATCTTT. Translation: CALGETQELLGDTRKLIF.

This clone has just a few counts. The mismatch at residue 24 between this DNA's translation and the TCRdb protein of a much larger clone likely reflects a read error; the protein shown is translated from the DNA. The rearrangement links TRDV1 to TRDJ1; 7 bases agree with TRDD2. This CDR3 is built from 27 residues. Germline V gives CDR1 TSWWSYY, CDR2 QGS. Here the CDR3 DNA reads TGTGCTCTTGGGGAAGCCCGGGGAGCCGGGGGCTTTCCTACTTCCATCCTCCTTACTCAGTACACCGATAGACTCATCTTT. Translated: CALGEARGAGGFPTSILLTQYTDRLIF.

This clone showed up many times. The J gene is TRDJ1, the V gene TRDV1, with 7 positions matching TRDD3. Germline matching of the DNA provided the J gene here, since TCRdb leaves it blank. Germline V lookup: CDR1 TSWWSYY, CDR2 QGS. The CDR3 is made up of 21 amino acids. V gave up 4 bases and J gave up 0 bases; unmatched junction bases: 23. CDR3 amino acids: CALGGARLLGVWGVNTDKLIF. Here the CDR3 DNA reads TGTGCTCTTGGGGGTGCCCGCCTCCTCGGTGTCTGGGGGGTAAACACCGATAAACTCATCTTT.